This is a list of T cell receptor beta chains from one sample in a study of a mutant IDH1 vaccine in newly diagnosed glioma. Method: immunoSEQ multiplex PCR; TCRdb's copy keeps in-frame clones and lacks some. The top ten hold approximately 12% of the sample, which has around 52,000 clones, about three quarters seen once. The antigens these receptors bind are not known. Specimen: PBMCs, collected from a glioma patient whose treatment included an IDH1 peptide vaccine. Receptors were obtained from a man aged 35-49 years with glioma. Each CDR3 is given with its conserved first and last residue. The D gene is left open where the match is weak. Clone size is not always given. Where it is, it says once, few, many or a class for expanded clones.

V: TRBV6-4; size: .; J: TRBJ2-5; D: .; DNA: TGTGCCAGCAGTCCCAGGCACGGAGAGACCCAGTACTTC; CDR3: CASSPRHGETQYF
V: TRBV6-1; size: .; J: TRBJ2-5; D: .; DNA: TGTGCCAGCAGTGAAGCGTCGACGACCGGTGAGACCCAGTACTTC; CDR3: CASSEASTTGETQYF
V: TRBV11-3; size: .; J: TRBJ2-5; D: TRBD2; DNA: TGTGCCAGCAGCTTTCGAGGTAGCGGGATAGGATTTGAATCAGAGACCCAGTACTTC; CDR3: CASSFRGSGIGFESETQYF
V: TRBV5-1; size: once; J: TRBJ1-2; D: .; DNA: TGCGCCAGCAGCAAGCAGGAAGCTAACTATGGCTACACCTTC; CDR3: CASSKQEANYGYTF
V: TRBV19; size: .; J: TRBJ2-5; D: .; DNA: TGTGCCAGTAGTGAGATAGGGGAAACCGAGACCCAGTACTTC; CDR3: CASSEIGETETQYF
V: TRBV6-5; size: .; J: TRBJ1-1; D: TRBD1; DNA: TGTGCCTCAGGACAGGGGGTCTCTGAAGCTTTCTTT; CDR3: CASGQGVSEAFF
V: TRBV6-4; size: .; J: TRBJ2-1; D: .; DNA: TGTGCCAGCAGTGGCTACTTAGGGGGCTCCTACAATGAGCAGTTCTTC; CDR3: CASSGYLGGSYNEQFF
V: TRBV6-6; size: few; J: TRBJ2-1; D: TRBD1; DNA: TGTGCCAGCAGTCAAGGACAGGGAATAGGCGGTGAGCAGTTCTTC; CDR3: CASSQGQGIGGEQFF
V: TRBV27; size: .; J: TRBJ1-5; D: .; DNA: TGTGCCAGCAGTTTATTGGGGCCCAATCAGCCCCAGCATTTT; CDR3: CASSLLGPNQPQHF
V: TRBV4-1; size: many; J: TRBJ1-5; D: .; DNA: TGCGCCAGCAGCCAAGACTGGCCGATCAATCAGCCCCAGCATTTT; CDR3: CASSQDWPINQPQHF
V: TRBV6-4; size: .; J: TRBJ2-2; D: TRBD2; DNA: TGTGCCAGCAGTGACTCCGGGACTAGCACCGGGGAGCTGTTTTTT; CDR3: CASSDSGTSTGELFF
V: TRBV7-2; size: .; J: TRBJ2-1; D: .; DNA: TGTGCCAGCAGCCCAGGGACGGCCTCCGGGTATGAGCAGTTCTTC; CDR3: CASSPGTASGYEQFF
V: TRBV6-1; size: .; J: TRBJ1-2; D: .; DNA: TGTGCCAGCAGTGAAGGTTTGGGGCAGCAATATGGCTACACCTTC; CDR3: CASSEGLGQQYGYTF
V: TRBV11-2; size: .; J: TRBJ2-1; D: .; DNA: TGTGCCAGCAGCTTCCTTGGTAGTGCGGTCGAGAATGAGCAGTTCTTC; CDR3: CASSFLGSAVENEQFF
V: TRBV7-8; size: .; J: TRBJ2-7; D: .; DNA: TGTGCCAGCAGCTTAGGGTCCGACGAGCAGTACTTC; CDR3: CASSLGSDEQYF
V: TRBV9; size: .; J: TRBJ1-1; D: .; DNA: TGTGCCAGCAGCGTAATCGACATGGCGAACACTGAAGCTTTCTTT; CDR3: CASSVIDMANTEAFF
V: TRBV10-1; size: .; J: TRBJ2-1; D: TRBD2; DNA: TGCGCCAGCAGCTTAATCAGCGGGAGCGATGTCAATGAGCAGTTCTTC; CDR3: CASSLISGSDVNEQFF
V: TRBV4-3; size: .; J: TRBJ2-2; D: TRBD2; DNA: TGCGCCAGCAGCCAGGCCGGACTAGTGAACACCGGGGAGCTGTTTTTT; CDR3: CASSQAGLVNTGELFF
V: TRBV27; size: few; J: TRBJ2-3; D: TRBD2; DNA: TGTGCCACCTCTCTTCGGGAGGGCCTCACAGATACGCAGTATTTT; CDR3: CATSLREGLTDTQYF
V: TRBV2; size: .; J: TRBJ1-2; D: TRBD1; DNA: TGTGCCAGCAGCCTCGACAGGGGATCCTATGGCTACACCTTC; CDR3: CASSLDRGSYGYTF
V: TRBV2; size: .; J: TRBJ1-2; D: .; DNA: TGTGCCAGCAGTGAATTTGGCAGCTATGGCTACACCTTC; CDR3: CASSEFGSYGYTF
V: TRBV19; size: .; J: TRBJ1-5; D: TRBD1; DNA: TGTGCCAGTAGTATAGGAACAGGGGGTGCTCAGCCCCAGCATTTT; CDR3: CASSIGTGGAQPQHF
V: TRBV7-9; size: .; J: TRBJ1-4; D: .; DNA: TGTGCCAGCAGCATAGTAGCAACTAATGAAAAACTGTTTTTT; CDR3: CASSIVATNEKLFF
V: TRBV5-1; size: .; J: TRBJ2-7; D: TRBD1; DNA: TGCGCCAGCAGCTTAGGGACAGCGTCCTACGAGCAGTACTTC; CDR3: CASSLGTASYEQYF
V: TRBV19; size: .; J: TRBJ2-1; D: TRBD2; DNA: TGTGCCAGTAGTATTGAGGGAGCTAGCGGACAAAATGAGCAGTTCTTC; CDR3: CASSIEGASGQNEQFF
V: TRBV2; size: .; J: TRBJ2-1; D: .; DNA: TGTGCCAGCAGCCTTAGCGGTTACAATGAGCAGTTCTTC; CDR3: CASSLSGYNEQFF
V: TRBV5-4; size: .; J: TRBJ2-7; D: TRBD2; DNA: TGTGCCAGCAGCTCCCTGGGGGGGAGGTGCGAGCAGTACTTC; CDR3: CASSSLGGRCEQYF
V: TRBV11-2; size: .; J: TRBJ1-1; D: .; DNA: TGTGCCAGCAGCTTAAATTTTAAGGGCTATGAAGCTTTCTTT; CDR3: CASSLNFKGYEAFF
V: TRBV10-1; size: .; J: TRBJ1-1; D: TRBD1; DNA: TGCGCCAGCAGTCCCAACAGGGGGACTGAAGCTTTCTTT; CDR3: CASSPNRGTEAFF
V: TRBV5-1; size: .; J: TRBJ2-7; D: .; DNA: TGCGCCAGCAGCTTGGTCCCGGCCTACGAGCAGTACTTC; CDR3: CASSLVPAYEQYF
V: TRBV11-2; size: many; J: TRBJ1-1; D: .; DNA: TGTGCCAGCAGCCAAGGGCAAGGAGCTTTCTTT; CDR3: CASSQGQGAFF
V: TRBV7-2; size: few; J: TRBJ1-1; D: .; DNA: TGTGCCAGCAGCTTGTGGGGGAACACTGAAGCTTTCTTT; CDR3: CASSLWGNTEAFF
V: TRBV7-8; size: .; J: TRBJ2-1; D: TRBD2; DNA: TGTGCCAGCAGCACGGGACTAGCGGACTCCTACAATGAGCAGTTCTTC; CDR3: CASSTGLADSYNEQFF
V: TRBV28; size: .; J: TRBJ2-5; D: .; DNA: TGTGCCAGCAGTTTGGACACTCCGGGAACCCAGTACTTC; CDR3: CASSLDTPGTQYF
V: TRBV13; size: .; J: TRBJ2-3; D: TRBD1; DNA: TGTGCCAGCAGCTTAAAGGGACAGGGGAAGGGTACGCAGTATTTT; CDR3: CASSLKGQGKGTQYF
V: TRBV7-2; size: .; J: TRBJ1-4; D: .; DNA: TGTGCCAGCAGCTTAGCCCGGGCTAATGAAAAACTGTTTTTT; CDR3: CASSLARANEKLFF
V: TRBV7-9; size: .; J: TRBJ2-1; D: .; DNA: TGTGCCAGCAGCTTAGCGAGGACAGTGGCTGAGCAGTTCTTC; CDR3: CASSLARTVAEQFF
V: TRBV7-9; size: once; J: TRBJ2-1; D: TRBD2; DNA: TGTGCCAGCAGCTTAGCGCTTGGACTAGCCGGAGGAGATGAGCAGTTCTTC; CDR3: CASSLALGLAGGDEQFF
V: TRBV4-3; size: .; J: TRBJ2-4; D: .; DNA: TGCGCCAGCAGCCAAGAGGGCCAGAATAGTCTAGCCAAAAACATTCAGTACTTC; CDR3: CASSQEGQNSLAKNIQYF
V: TRBV29-1; size: .; J: TRBJ2-1; D: .; DNA: TGCAGCGTTGAAGATACCCCTTATGGTAGTCATGAGCAGTTCTTC; CDR3: CSVEDTPYGSHEQFF
V: TRBV5-1; size: .; J: TRBJ1-2; D: .; DNA: TGCGCCAGCAGCAGGGGGTCGGATGGCTACACCTTC; CDR3: CASSRGSDGYTF
V: TRBV14; size: .; J: TRBJ2-3; D: .; DNA: TGTGCCAGCAGCCAAGCCCGGGGGCCGGGTACGCAGTATTTT; CDR3: CASSQARGPGTQYF
V: TRBV5-1; size: .; J: TRBJ2-5; D: .; DNA: TGCGCCAGCACCCCGGGGAGAGGAGAGACCCAGTACTTC; CDR3: CASTPGRGETQYF
V: TRBV5-1; size: .; J: TRBJ2-3; D: TRBD1; DNA: TGCGCCAGCAGCTTAACCGGGACAGGGGGCACAGATACGCAGTATTTT; CDR3: CASSLTGTGGTDTQYF
V: TRBV7-8; size: .; J: TRBJ2-1; D: TRBD2; DNA: TGTGCCAGCAGCTTAGGTCCCCGGACTAGCGGACACAATGAGCAGTTCTTC; CDR3: CASSLGPRTSGHNEQFF
V: TRBV6-1; size: .; J: TRBJ2-5; D: TRBD1; DNA: TGTGCCAGCGCACAGGGACAGTCCCAAGAGACCCAGTACTTC; CDR3: CASAQGQSQETQYF
V: TRBV7-6; size: few; J: TRBJ1-1; D: .; DNA: TGTGCCAGCAGCAGGACAAACACGCGGGAAGCTTTCTTT; CDR3: CASSRTNTREAFF
V: TRBV19; size: .; J: TRBJ2-2; D: TRBD2; DNA: TGTGCCAGTAGTGGACTAGCGCTCGCGAACACCGGGGAGCTGTTTTTT; CDR3: CASSGLALANTGELFF
V: TRBV27; size: .; J: TRBJ1-2; D: TRBD1; DNA: TGTGCCAGCAGGCAAGACAGGGACTTATCCTATGGCTACACCTTC; CDR3: CASRQDRDLSYGYTF
V: TRBV7-2; size: few; J: TRBJ1-5; D: .; DNA: TGTGCCAGCAGCTTAATGGGACCCCCAGGGGTCAGCAATCAGCCCCAGCATTTT; CDR3: CASSLMGPPGVSNQPQHF
V: TRBV6-5; size: .; J: TRBJ2-7; D: TRBD1; DNA: TGTGCCAGCAGTTTGGGACAGGCTCAGTACTTC; CDR3: CASSLGQAQYF
V: TRBV10-3; size: .; J: TRBJ2-1; D: .; DNA: TGTGCCATCAGTCCCCTGACCGGGAATGAGCAGTTCTTC; CDR3: CAISPLTGNEQFF
V: TRBV4-3; size: .; J: TRBJ2-1; D: .; DNA: TGCGCCAGCAGCCACCTCACAGGGAGTTCCTACAATGAGCAGTTCTTC; CDR3: CASSHLTGSSYNEQFF